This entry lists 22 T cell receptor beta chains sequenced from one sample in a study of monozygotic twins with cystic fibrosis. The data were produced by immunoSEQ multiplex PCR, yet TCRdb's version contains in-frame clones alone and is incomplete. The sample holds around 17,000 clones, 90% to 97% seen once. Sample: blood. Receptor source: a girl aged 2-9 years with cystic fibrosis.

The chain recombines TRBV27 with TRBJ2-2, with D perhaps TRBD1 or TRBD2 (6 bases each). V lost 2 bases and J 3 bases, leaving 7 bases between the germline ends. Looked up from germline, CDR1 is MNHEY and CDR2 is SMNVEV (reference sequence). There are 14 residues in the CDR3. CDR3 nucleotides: TGTGCCAGCAGTTTAGGGGGGCACACCGGGGAGCTGTTTTTT. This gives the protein CASSLGGHTGELFF.

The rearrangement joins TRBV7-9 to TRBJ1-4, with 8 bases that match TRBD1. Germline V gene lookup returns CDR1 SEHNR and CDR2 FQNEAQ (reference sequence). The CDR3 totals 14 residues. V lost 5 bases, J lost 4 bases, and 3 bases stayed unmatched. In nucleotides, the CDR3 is TGTGCCAGCAGCCTACAGGGGGGTAATGAAAAACTGTTTTTT. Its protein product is CASSLQGGNEKLFF.

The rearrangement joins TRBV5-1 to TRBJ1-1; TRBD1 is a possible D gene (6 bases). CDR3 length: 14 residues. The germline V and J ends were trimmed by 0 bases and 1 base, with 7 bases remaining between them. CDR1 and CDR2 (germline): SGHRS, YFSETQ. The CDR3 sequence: CASSLDRENTEAFF. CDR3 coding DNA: TGCGCCAGCAGCTTGGACAGGGAGAACACTGAAGCTTTCTTT.

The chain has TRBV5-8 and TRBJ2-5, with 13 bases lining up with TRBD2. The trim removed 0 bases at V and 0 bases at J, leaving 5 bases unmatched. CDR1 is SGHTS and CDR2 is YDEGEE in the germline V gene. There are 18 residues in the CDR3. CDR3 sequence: CASSLGLAGGLYQETQYF. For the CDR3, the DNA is TGTGCCAGCAGCTTGGGACTAGCGGGGGGCCTGTACCAAGAGACCCAGTACTTC.

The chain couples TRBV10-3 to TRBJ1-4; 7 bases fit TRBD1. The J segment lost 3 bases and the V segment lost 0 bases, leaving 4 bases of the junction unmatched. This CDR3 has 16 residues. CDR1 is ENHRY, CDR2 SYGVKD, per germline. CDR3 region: CAISESTGAANEKLFF. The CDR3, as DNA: TGTGCCATCAGTGAGTCAACAGGGGCTGCTAATGAAAAACTGTTTTTT.

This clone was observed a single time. CDR3 loop: CASSGRTGGVETQYF. The CDR3 bases are TGTGCCAGCAGCGGGCGGACAGGGGGCGTAGAGACCCAGTACTTC. This chain links TRBV7-2 with TRBJ2-5; TRBD1 agrees at 11 bases. CDR1 is SGHTA, CDR2 FQGNSA, per germline. This CDR3 spans 15 amino acids. V was pared by 5 bases and J by 4 bases, with 6 bases of the junction left unmatched.

CDR3 coding DNA: TGTGCCAGCAGCTTGGACCGGTCTGGGGCCAACGTCCTGACTTTC. Protein product: CASSLDRSGANVLTF. V and J are TRBV5-4 and TRBJ2-6; D not certain. Germline-derived CDR1 and CDR2 are SGHNT and YYREEE (reference sequence). V was shortened by 0 bases and J by 1 base, with 5 bases between the two germline ends. This CDR3 comprises 15 residues. Drawing the rest from reference TRBV5-4 and TRBJ2-6, the complete variable domain is ETGVTQSPTHLIKTRGQQVTLRCSSQSGHNTVSWYQQALGQGPQFIFQYYREEENGRGNFPPRFSGLQFPNYSSELNVNALELDDSALYLCASSLDRSGANVLTFGAGSRLTVL.

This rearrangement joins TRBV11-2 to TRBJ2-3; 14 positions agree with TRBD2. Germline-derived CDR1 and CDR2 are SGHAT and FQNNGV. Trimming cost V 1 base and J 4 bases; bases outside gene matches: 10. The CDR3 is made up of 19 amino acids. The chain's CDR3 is CASSLVVTSGGAFADTQYF. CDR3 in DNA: TGTGCCAGCAGCTTAGTTGTGACTAGCGGGGGGGCGTTCGCAGATACGCAGTATTTT.

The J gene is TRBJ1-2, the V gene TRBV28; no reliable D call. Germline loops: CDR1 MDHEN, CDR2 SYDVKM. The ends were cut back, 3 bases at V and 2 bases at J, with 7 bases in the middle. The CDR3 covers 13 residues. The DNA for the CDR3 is TGTGCCAGCAGTTTGCTACACAACTATGGCTACACCTTC. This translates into CASSLLHNYGYTF.

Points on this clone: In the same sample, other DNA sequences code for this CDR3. This CDR3 reads CASSFRDRAYEQYF. The CDR3 bases are TGTGCCAGCAGCTTCCGGGACAGGGCCTACGAGCAGTACTTC. J is TRBJ2-7 and V is TRBV7-8, with 9 positions matching TRBD1. The V and J ends lost 3 bases and 2 bases, in that order; junction bases with no gene match: 2. The germline V gene encodes CDR1 SGHVS and CDR2 FQNEAQ. The CDR3 is 14 amino acids.

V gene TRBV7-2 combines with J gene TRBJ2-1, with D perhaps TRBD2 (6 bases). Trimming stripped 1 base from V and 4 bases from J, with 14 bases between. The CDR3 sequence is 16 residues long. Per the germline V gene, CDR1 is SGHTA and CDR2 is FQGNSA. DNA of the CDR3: TGTGCCAGCAGCTTAGGCCAGGCGGGGAGTTACAATGAGCAGTTCTTC. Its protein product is CASSLGQAGSYNEQFF.

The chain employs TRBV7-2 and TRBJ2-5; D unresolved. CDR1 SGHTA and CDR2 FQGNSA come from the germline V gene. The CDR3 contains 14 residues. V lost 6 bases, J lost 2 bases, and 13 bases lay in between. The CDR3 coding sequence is TGTGCCAGCAGACCCTCCCGGGCACAAGAGACCCAGTACTTC. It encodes CASRPSRAQETQYF.

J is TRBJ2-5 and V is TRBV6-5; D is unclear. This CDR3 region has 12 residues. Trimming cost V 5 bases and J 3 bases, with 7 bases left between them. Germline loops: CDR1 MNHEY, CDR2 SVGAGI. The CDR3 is CASSHREETQYF. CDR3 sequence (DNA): TGTGCCAGCAGTCACAGAGAAGAGACCCAGTACTTC.

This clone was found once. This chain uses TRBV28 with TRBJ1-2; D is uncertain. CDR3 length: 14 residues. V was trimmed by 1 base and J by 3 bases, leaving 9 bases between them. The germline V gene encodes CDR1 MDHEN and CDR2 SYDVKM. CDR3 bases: TGTGCCAGCAGTTTATACAGCTTATACTATGGCTACACCTTC. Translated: CASSLYSLYYGYTF.

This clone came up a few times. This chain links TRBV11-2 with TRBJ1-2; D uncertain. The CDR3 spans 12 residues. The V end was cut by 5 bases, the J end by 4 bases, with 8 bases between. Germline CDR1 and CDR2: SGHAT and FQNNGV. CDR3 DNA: TGTGCCAGCAGCGGGCGAGGCTATGGCTACACCTTC. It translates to CASSGRGYGYTF. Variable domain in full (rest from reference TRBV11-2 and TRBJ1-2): EAGVAQSPRYKIIEKRQSVAFWCNPISGHATLYWYQQILGQGPKLLIQFQNNGVVDDSQLPKDRFSAERLKGVDSTLKIQPAKLEDSAVYLCASSGRGYGYTFGSGTRLTVV.

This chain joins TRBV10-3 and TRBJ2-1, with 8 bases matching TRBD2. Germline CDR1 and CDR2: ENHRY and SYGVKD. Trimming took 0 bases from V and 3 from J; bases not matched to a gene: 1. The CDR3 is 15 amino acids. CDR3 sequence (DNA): TGTGCCATCAGTGAGTCTAGCGGGGACTACAATGAGCAGTTCTTC. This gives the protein CAISESSGDYNEQFF.

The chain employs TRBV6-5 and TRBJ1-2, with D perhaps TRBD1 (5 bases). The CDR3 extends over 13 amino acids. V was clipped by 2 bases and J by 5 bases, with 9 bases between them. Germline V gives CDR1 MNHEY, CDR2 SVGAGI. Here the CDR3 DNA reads TGTGCCAGCAGTTACGGGACTTGGTATGGCTACACCTTC. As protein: CASSYGTWYGYTF.

CDR3 DNA: TGTGCCAGCAGTTACCGGACTGACCAAGAGACCCAGTACTTC. It codes for CASSYRTDQETQYF. The chain carries TRBV6-5 and TRBJ2-5; possibly TRBD2 for D (5 bases). The length of the CDR3 is 14 residues. With 2 bases removed from V and 0 bases from J, the gap between germline ends came to 7 bases. The germline V gene encodes CDR1 MNHEY and CDR2 SVGAGI.

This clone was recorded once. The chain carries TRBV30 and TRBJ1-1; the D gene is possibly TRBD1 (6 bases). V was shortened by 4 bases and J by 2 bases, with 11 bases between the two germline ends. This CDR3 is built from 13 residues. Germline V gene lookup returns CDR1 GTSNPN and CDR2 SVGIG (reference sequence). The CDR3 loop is CAWTGVTNTEAFF. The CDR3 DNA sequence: TGTGCCTGGACAGGGGTCACAAACACTGAAGCTTTCTTT.

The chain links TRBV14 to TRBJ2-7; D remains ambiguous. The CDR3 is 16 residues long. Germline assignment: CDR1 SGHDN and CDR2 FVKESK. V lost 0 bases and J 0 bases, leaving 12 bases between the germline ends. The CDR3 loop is CASSQDKATNSYEQYF. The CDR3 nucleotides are TGTGCCAGCAGCCAAGATAAGGCCACTAACTCCTACGAGCAGTACTTC.

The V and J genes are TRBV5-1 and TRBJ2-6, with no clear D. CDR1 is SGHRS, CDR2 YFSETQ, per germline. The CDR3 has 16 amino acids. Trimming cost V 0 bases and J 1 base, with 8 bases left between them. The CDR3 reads CASSLDGLSGANVLTF. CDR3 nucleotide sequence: TGCGCCAGCAGCTTGGACGGCCTATCTGGGGCCAACGTCCTGACTTTC.

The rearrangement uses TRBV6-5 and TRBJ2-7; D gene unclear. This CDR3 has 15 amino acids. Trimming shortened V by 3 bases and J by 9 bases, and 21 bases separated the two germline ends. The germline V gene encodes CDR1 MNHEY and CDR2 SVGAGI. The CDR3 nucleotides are TGTGCCAGCAGTTATTCGGTTCACCCCTCTATGGGGCAGTACTTC. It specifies CASSYSVHPSMGQYF.